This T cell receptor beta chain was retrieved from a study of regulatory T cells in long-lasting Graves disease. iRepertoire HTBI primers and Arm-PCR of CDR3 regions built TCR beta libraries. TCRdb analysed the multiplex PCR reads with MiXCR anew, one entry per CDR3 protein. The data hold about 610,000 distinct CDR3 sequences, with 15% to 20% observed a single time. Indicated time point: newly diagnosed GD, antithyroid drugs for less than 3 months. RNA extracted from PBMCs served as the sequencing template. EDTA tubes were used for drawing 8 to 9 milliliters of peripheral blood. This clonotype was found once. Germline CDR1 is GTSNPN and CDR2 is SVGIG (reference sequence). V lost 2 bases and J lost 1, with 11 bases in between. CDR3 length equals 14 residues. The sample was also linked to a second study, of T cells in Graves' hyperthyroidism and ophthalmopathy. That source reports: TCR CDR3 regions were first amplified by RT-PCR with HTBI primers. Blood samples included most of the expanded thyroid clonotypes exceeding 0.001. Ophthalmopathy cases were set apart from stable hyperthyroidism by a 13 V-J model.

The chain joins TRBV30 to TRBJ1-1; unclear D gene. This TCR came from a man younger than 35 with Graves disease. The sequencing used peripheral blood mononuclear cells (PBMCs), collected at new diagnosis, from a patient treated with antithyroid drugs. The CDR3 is CAWSRQFTNTEAFF. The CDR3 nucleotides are TGTGCCTGGAGTCGGCAGTTTACGAACACTGAAGCTTTCTTT.